The rows below give T cell receptor beta chains drawn from one sample of a study of beta chain features in type 1 diabetes. Sequenced by immunoSEQ multiplex PCR; TCRdb stores in-frame clones only, minus some. The sample consists of 300,000 to 350,000 clones, 12% to 15% of them appearing once. Sequencing was performed on central memory CD4+ T cells from blood. These receptors were taken from a man aged 25 to 40 in good health. Each CDR3 is given with its conserved first and last residue. A D gene is named only where the DNA matches it firmly. Clone size is shown for a subset of rows, as once, few, many or a class of expanded clone.

D: -
size: -
V: TRBV4-3
J: TRBJ1-4
CDR3: CASSPGWGGREKLFF
DNA: TGCGCCAGCAGCCCAGGATGGGGGGGGCGGGAAAAACTGTTTTTT

D: -
size: -
V: TRBV5-1
J: TRBJ2-7
CDR3: CASSLGTVRNEQYF
DNA: TGCGCCAGCAGCTTGGGCACAGTTCGGAACGAGCAGTACTTC

D: -
size: few
V: TRBV7-9
J: TRBJ1-2
CDR3: CASSLGLGRTFSYTF
DNA: TGTGCCAGCAGCTTAGGTCTAGGCCGGACGTTTAGCTACACCTTC

D: TRBD2
size: -
V: TRBV7-9
J: TRBJ2-1
CDR3: CASSLVTSGRAYEQFF
DNA: TGTGCCAGCAGCTTAGTGACTAGCGGGAGGGCCTATGAGCAGTTCTTC

D: -
size: -
V: TRBV5-6
J: TRBJ2-5
CDR3: CASSPIGREETQYF
DNA: TGTGCCAGCAGCCCCATCGGCAGGGAAGAGACCCAGTACTTC

D: TRBD2
size: -
V: TRBV6-1
J: TRBJ2-1
CDR3: CASSEARVAGGGFNEQFF
DNA: TGTGCCAGCAGTGAAGCGCGGGTAGCGGGGGGTGGTTTCAATGAGCAGTTCTTC

D: TRBD1
size: -
V: TRBV18
J: TRBJ1-1
CDR3: CASSPINRGEIARGTEAFF
DNA: TGTGCCAGCTCACCTATTAACAGGGGTGAGATTGCCCGGGGCACTGAAGCTTTCTTT

D: -
size: -
V: TRBV2
J: TRBJ2-1
CDR3: CASSQSRDPSYNEQFF
DNA: TGTGCCAGCAGCCAGTCTCGGGACCCATCCTACAATGAGCAGTTCTTC

D: -
size: few
V: TRBV5-4
J: TRBJ1-2
CDR3: CASSSEWGSGYTF
DNA: TGTGCCAGCAGCTCCGAGTGGGGTAGTGGCTACACCTTC

D: TRBD2
size: few
V: TRBV18
J: TRBJ2-3
CDR3: CASSPLSELAGGDTQYF
DNA: TGTGCCAGCTCACCACTTTCCGAACTAGCGGGAGGTGATACGCAGTATTTT

D: -
size: many
V: TRBV5-6
J: TRBJ2-7
CDR3: CASSSLQGFVGYEQYF
DNA: TGTGCCAGCAGCTCGCTCCAGGGTTTCGTTGGCTACGAGCAGTACTTC

D: TRBD2
size: -
V: TRBV19
J: TRBJ2-4
CDR3: CASSLDTSGRAWAKNIQYF
DNA: TGTGCCAGTAGCCTCGATACTAGCGGGAGGGCCTGGGCCAAAAACATTCAGTACTTC

D: -
size: few
V: TRBV7-2
J: TRBJ1-2
CDR3: CASSFSQGNYGYTF
DNA: TGTGCCAGCAGCTTCAGCCAGGGAAACTATGGCTACACCTTC

D: TRBD2
size: few
V: TRBV9
J: TRBJ2-3
CDR3: CASSVGSGGPDTQYF
DNA: TGTGCCAGCAGCGTAGGTAGCGGGGGGCCAGATACGCAGTATTTT

D: TRBD2
size: -
V: TRBV11-1
J: TRBJ2-1
CDR3: CASSLSDGGNEQFF
DNA: TGTGCCAGCAGCTTAAGTGACGGGGGGAATGAGCAGTTCTTC

D: TRBD1
size: few
V: TRBV7-2
J: TRBJ1-4
CDR3: CASSRDRGEKLFF
DNA: TGTGCCAGCAGCCGAGACAGGGGGGAAAAACTGTTTTTT

D: -
size: -
V: TRBV7-2
J: TRBJ1-3
CDR3: CASSITTGNGNTIYF
DNA: TGTGCCAGCAGCATAACCACAGGGAACGGAAACACCATATATTTT

D: -
size: -
V: TRBV7-8
J: TRBJ1-4
CDR3: CASSLWGDAKGEKLFF
DNA: TGTGCCAGCAGCTTATGGGGGGACGCCAAGGGTGAAAAACTGTTTTTT

D: TRBD2
size: few
V: TRBV4-1
J: TRBJ2-3
CDR3: CASSPGLAGVKDTQYF
DNA: TGCGCCAGCAGCCCGGGACTAGCGGGGGTCAAGGATACGCAGTATTTT

D: -
size: few
V: TRBV7-6
J: TRBJ1-1
CDR3: CASSPRSDTEAFF
DNA: TGTGCCAGCAGCCCCCGATCGGACACTGAAGCTTTCTTT

D: -
size: -
V: TRBV7-2
J: TRBJ2-7
CDR3: CASSTAPTYEQYF
DNA: TGTGCCAGCAGCACAGCCCCCACCTACGAGCAGTACTTC

D: TRBD1
size: few
V: TRBV5-4
J: TRBJ1-1
CDR3: CASSARQGITEAFF
DNA: TGTGCCAGCAGCGCCCGACAGGGGATCACTGAAGCTTTCTTT

D: -
size: few
V: TRBV9
J: TRBJ2-5
CDR3: CASSAKPTQETQYF
DNA: TGTGCCAGCAGCGCCAAGCCGACCCAAGAGACCCAGTACTTC

D: TRBD1
size: -
V: TRBV5-6
J: TRBJ1-4
CDR3: CASSRGQINEKLFF
DNA: TGTGCCAGCAGCAGGGGACAGATTAATGAAAAACTGTTTTTT

D: TRBD1
size: few
V: TRBV13
J: TRBJ1-2
CDR3: CASSRDRVYGYTF
DNA: TGTGCCAGCAGCCGGGACAGGGTCTATGGCTACACCTTC

D: -
size: few
V: TRBV7-7
J: TRBJ1-5
CDR3: CASSRDSNQPQHF
DNA: TGTGCCAGCAGCAGGGATAGCAATCAGCCCCAGCATTTT